This T cell receptor beta chain was sequenced for a study of T cells after yellow fever vaccination. For the study at large: When fractions had low cell numbers, they were prepared with SMART-Seq v4 Ultra Low Input. Points from the study as a whole: High-abundance clonotypes from the bulk population could contaminate FACS-sorted repertoires. Among primary-vaccination clones, most reappeared after the booster, at 96% for CD4 and approximately 90% for CD8.

Template switching with 5'RACE generated the TCR cDNA and added a universal primer site and UMIs. MiXCR, run by TCRdb on the 5' RACE reads, gives a single entry per CDR3 protein. The profile shows 300,000 or so distinct CDR3 sequences, 7.5% to 9% of them singletons. This CDR3 has 13 residues. Germline CDR1 reads SGHRS; CDR2 reads YFSETQ. Trimming took off 4 bases at V and 4 bases at J, with 10 bases between the two ends. Many counts were recorded for this clonotype. Its matching antigen is unknown. Source: CD4+ T cells sorted from PBMCs, taken 5 days after the yellow fever booster vaccination. This chain connects TRBV5-1 to TRBJ2-3, with a weak D call TRBD2 (5 bases). This receptor was obtained from a man younger than 35 who received the YFV17D yellow fever vaccine. The CDR3 sequence is CASSPSRADTQYF. CDR3 sequence (DNA): TGCGCCAGCAGCCCGTCGAGGGCAGATACGCAGTATTTT.